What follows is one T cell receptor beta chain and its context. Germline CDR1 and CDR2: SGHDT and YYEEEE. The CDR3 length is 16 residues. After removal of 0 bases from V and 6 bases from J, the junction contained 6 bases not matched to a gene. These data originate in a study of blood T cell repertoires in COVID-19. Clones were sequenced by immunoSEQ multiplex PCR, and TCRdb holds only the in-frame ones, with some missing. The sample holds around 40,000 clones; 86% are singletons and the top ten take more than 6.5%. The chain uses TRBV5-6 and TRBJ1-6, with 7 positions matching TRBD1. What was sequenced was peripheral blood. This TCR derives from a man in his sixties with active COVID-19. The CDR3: CASSLEGGYSNSPLHF. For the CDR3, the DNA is TGTGCCAGCAGCTTGGAAGGGGGCTACAGTAATTCACCCCTCCACTTT.